This T cell receptor (beta chain) was sequenced for a study of blood T cell repertoires in COVID-19. Study at large: There were acute and convalescent COVID-19 samples, and they came from the United States, Italy and Spain. PBMCs, B-cell-depleted T cells, or T cells were the source of the cDNA or gDNA that made up the material.

Original analysis: Reference gene primers were amplified, and this amplification served to estimate nucleated cell counts. TCRdb's copy holds only in-frame clones and misses some; the assay was immunoSEQ multiplex PCR. From that table come the V and J calls and clone size; the DNA was used to work out D and trimming. The data show tens of thousands of clones, 87% seen once. The specimen was peripheral blood. The source is a man aged 55-75 years with acute or convalescent COVID-19.

The CDR3 protein is CASSLHHHSDGEVGQPQHF. DNA of the CDR3: TGCGCCAGCAGTCTGCACCACCACTCTGACGGCGAGGTAGGTCAGCCCCAGCATTTT. This sequence joins TRBV23-1 and TRBJ1-5; D remains ambiguous. TRBV23-1 is assigned to the ORF class and has an uncertain function. The ends were cut back, 4 bases at V and 6 bases at J, with 28 bases in the middle. This CDR3 has 19 residues.